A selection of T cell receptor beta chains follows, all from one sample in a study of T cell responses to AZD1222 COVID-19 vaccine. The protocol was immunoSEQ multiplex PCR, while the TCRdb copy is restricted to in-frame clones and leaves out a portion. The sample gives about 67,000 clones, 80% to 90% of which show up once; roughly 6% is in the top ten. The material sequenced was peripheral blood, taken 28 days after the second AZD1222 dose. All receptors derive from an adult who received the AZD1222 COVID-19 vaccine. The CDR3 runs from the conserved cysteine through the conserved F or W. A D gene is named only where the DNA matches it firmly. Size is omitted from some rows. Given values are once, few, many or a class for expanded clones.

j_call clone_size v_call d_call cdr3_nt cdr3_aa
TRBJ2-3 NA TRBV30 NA TGTGCCTGGTTGGGGGCCCGCGGAGATACGCAGTATTTT CAWLGARGDTQYF
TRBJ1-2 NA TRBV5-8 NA TGTGCCAGCAGCTTGATCTATGGCTATGGCTACACCTTC CASSLIYGYGYTF
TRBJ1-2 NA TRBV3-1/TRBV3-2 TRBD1 TGTGCCAGCAGCATCCATCCCCGGGACAGCGCTAACTATGGCTACACCTTC CASSIHPRDSANYGYTF
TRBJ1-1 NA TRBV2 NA TGTGCCAGCAGTAAACACACTGAAGCTTTCTTT CASSKHTEAFF
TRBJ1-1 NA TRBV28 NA TGTGCCACCGGATGGACAGCTCTAGAAGCTTTCTTT CATGWTALEAFF
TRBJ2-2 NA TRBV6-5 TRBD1 TGTGCCAGCAGCCGGACAGGGAGGACCGGGGAGCTGTTTTTT CASSRTGRTGELFF
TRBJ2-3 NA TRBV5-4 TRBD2 TGTGCCAGCAGCGCCGGGACTAGCGGGGGGGCGAGGTTTTCAGATACGCAGTATTTT CASSAGTSGGARFSDTQYF
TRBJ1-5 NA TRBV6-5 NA TGTGCCAGCAGTTCTGCACAGGTTCGCAATCAGCCCCAGCATTTT CASSSAQVRNQPQHF
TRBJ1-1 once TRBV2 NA TGTGCCAGCTCACGCCGTGAAGCTTTCTTT CASSRREAFF
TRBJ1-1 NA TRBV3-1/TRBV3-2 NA TGTGCCAGCAGCCATTTTGAGGGAGCCACTGAAGCTTTCTTT CASSHFEGATEAFF
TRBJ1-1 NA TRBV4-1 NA TGCGCCAGCAGCCATTTCGGTCCCGCCGGGACTGAAGCTTTCTTT CASSHFGPAGTEAFF
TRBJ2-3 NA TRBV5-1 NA TGCGCCAGCAGCTTAACCACAGATACGCAGTATTTT CASSLTTDTQYF
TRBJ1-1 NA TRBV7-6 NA TGTGCCAGCAGTCAGGGAGACACTGAAGCTTTCTTT CASSQGDTEAFF
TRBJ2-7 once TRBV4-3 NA TGCGCCAGCAGCCAAGAAGGCCCGGGGCAGGGACTCTACGAGCAGTACTTC CASSQEGPGQGLYEQYF
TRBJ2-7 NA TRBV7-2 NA TGTGCCAGCAGCATACAGGGGGGGGCCCCCTACGAGCAGTACTTC CASSIQGGAPYEQYF
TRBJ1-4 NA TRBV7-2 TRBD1 TGTGCCAGCAGTCAACAGGGGCAGGGGGAAAAACTGTTTTTT CASSQQGQGEKLFF
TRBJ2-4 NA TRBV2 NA TGTGCCAGCAGTGTCGAGGCAGAAAACATTCAGTACTTC CASSVEAENIQYF
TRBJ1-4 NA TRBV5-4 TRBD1 TGTGCCAGCAGCCTTCGGACAGGGGCAACTAATGAAAAACTGTTTTTT CASSLRTGATNEKLFF
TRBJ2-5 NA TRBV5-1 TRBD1 TGCGCCAGCAGCCCCCGGGGGACAGGGGAGTACTTC CASSPRGTGEYF
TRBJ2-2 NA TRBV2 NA TGTGCCAGCAGGCGACAGACGAACACCGGGGAGCTGTTTTTT CASRRQTNTGELFF
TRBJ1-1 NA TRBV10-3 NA TGTGCCATCAGTGCCCCAGGCATGAACACTGAAGCTTTCTTT CAISAPGMNTEAFF
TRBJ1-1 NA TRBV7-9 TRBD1 TGTGCCAGCAGCTTAGAACAGGGGGCCGTAGCTTTCTTT CASSLEQGAVAFF
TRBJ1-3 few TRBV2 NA TGTGCCAGCAACGCGGACGGATTTAGCTCAAACACCATATATTTT CASNADGFSSNTIYF
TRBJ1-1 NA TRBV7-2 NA TGTGCCAGCAGCAATTCGAGGGGGGACACTGAAGCTTTCTTT CASSNSRGDTEAFF
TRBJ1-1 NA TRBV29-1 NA TGCAGCGTTGTGGTCACTGAAGCTTTCTTT CSVVVTEAFF
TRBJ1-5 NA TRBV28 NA TGTGCCAGCAGTTTAGTAGGGAATCAGCCCCAGCATTTT CASSLVGNQPQHF
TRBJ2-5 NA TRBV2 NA TGTGCCAGCAGTGCGGGCTTCTCACCCCAAGAGACCCAGTACTTC CASSAGFSPQETQYF
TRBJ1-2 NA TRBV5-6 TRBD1 TGTGCCAGCAGCTTGGGGAGGGGGCTGGACTATGGCTACACCTTC CASSLGRGLDYGYTF
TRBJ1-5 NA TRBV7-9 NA TGTGCCAGCAGCTTCCCGATTACAGTTAGCAATCAGCCCCAGCATTTT CASSFPITVSNQPQHF
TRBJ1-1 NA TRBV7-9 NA TGTGCCAGCAGCCAAGACAGTTACCTTCCTGAAGCTTTCTTT CASSQDSYLPEAFF
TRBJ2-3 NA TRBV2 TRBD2 TGTGCCAGCAGACTAGCGGGGGGTTCAGATACGCAGTATTTT CASRLAGGSDTQYF
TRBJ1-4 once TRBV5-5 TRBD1 TGTGCCAGCACCCTGACAGGGATCGCGGAAAAACTGTTTTTT CASTLTGIAEKLFF
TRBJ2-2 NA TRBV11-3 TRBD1 TGTGCCAGCAGCCCCCGCAGGGACAGCACCGGGGAGCTGTTTTTT CASSPRRDSTGELFF
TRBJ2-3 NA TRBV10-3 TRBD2 TGTGCCATCAGTGAGCGGGGACTAGCAGAAGATACGCAGTATTTT CAISERGLAEDTQYF
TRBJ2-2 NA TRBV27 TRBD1 TGTGCCAGCAGGCGAAACGGGGCGGTAGGGGGCGCAACCGGGGAGCTGTTTTTT CASRRNGAVGGATGELFF
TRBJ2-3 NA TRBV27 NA TGTGCCAGCAGTTTTTCGGGGGGCACGAGCACAGATACGCAGTATTTT CASSFSGGTSTDTQYF
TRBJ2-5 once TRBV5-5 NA TGTGCCAGCAGCTTGTCTCAGGGGGAGGTTCCAGAGACCCAGTACTTC CASSLSQGEVPETQYF
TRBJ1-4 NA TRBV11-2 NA TGTGCCAGCAGCTTAGAAGCGGATAATGAAAAACTGTTTTTT CASSLEADNEKLFF
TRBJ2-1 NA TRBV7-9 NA TGTGCCAGCAGCTTAGAGGAGAGGTCGGGAAATGAGCAGTTCTTC CASSLEERSGNEQFF
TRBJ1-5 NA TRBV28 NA TGTGCCAGCAGTTGGGGAGGGCAGCCCCAGCATTTT CASSWGGQPQHF
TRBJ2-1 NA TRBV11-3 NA TGTGCCAGCAGCTTAGGGGGGGGGCCCTACAATGAGCAGTTCTTC CASSLGGGPYNEQFF
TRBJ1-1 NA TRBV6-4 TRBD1 TGTGCCAGCAGTGCAGGGGGGTACACTGAAGCTTTCTTT CASSAGGYTEAFF
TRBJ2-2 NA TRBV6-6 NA TGTGCCAGCAGTTTAACAGTGAACACCGGGGAGCTGTTTTTT CASSLTVNTGELFF
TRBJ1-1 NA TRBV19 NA TGTGCCAGCGGGGGGGCCCAAGGCGGGAACACTGAAGCTTTCTTT CASGGAQGGNTEAFF
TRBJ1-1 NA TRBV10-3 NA TGTGCCATCTCTTCGGGGGGGCGGAACACTGAAGCTTTCTTT CAISSGGRNTEAFF
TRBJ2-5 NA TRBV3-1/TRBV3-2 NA TGTGCCAGCAGCCTTGGGGCGGTGAGAAAAGAGACCCAGTACTTC CASSLGAVRKETQYF
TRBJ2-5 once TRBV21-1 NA TGTGCCAGCAGAAACCCTAGCGGGGGGCTGGGGCAAGAGACCCAGTACTTC CASRNPSGGLGQETQYF
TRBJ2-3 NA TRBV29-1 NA TGCAGCGTGGACCCCAGGGGTCGCGGACCAGATACGCAGTATTTT CSVDPRGRGPDTQYF
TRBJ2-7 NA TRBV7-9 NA TGTGCCAGCAGCCAAGGCCTTTTCGCCGACGAGCAGTACTTC CASSQGLFADEQYF
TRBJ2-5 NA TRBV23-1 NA TGCGCCAGCAGACACCGGGACCCCGAAGAGACCCAGTACTTC CASRHRDPEETQYF
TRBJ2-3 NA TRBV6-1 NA TGTGCCAGCAGTGACCGGACAGGGAGGGGCACAGATACGCAGTATTTT CASSDRTGRGTDTQYF
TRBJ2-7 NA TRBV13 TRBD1 TGTGCCAGCAGCTTAGTGGGACAGACCTCCTACGAGCAGTACTTC CASSLVGQTSYEQYF
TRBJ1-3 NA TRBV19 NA TGTGCCAGTAGTATTCGTCGGGCCCTTCGAAACACCATATATTTT CASSIRRALRNTIYF
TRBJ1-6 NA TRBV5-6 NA TGTGCCAGCAGCTTCCCGGGGGGGGGCGGCCCCCACTTT CASSFPGGGGPHF
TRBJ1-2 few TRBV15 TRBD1 TGTGCCACCAGCGTACGGACAGGGAGTGGCTACACCTTC CATSVRTGSGYTF
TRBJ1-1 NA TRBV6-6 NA TGTGCCAGCAGTTACTCGATATCTGGGAAACAAGAAGCTTTCTTT CASSYSISGKQEAFF
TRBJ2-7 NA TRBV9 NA TGTGCCAGCAGCGTGGACACATCCTACGAGCAGTACTTC CASSVDTSYEQYF